These 30 T cell receptor beta chains were all obtained from the same sample, sequenced in a study of cytomegalovirus exposure and HLA in healthy donors. The PCR employed 60 Vbeta primers together with 13 Jbeta primers. Measured with immunoSEQ multiplex PCR; TCRdb has only the in-frame clones, and not every one. This table has about 98,000 clones, approximately 72% appearing once. The sequenced sample consisted of PBMCs. These receptors all come from a man between 18 and 35 years old in good health and CMV-seropositive.

V usage is TRBV7-9 and J usage is TRBJ2-3; 14 nucleotides agree with TRBD2. The CDR3 covers 16 residues. With 6 bases clipped from V and 4 bases from J, the junction kept 6 bases outside the gene matches. The germline V gene has CDR1 SEHNR and CDR2 FQNEAQ (reference sequence). The CDR3 loop is CASSQGTSGGADTQYF. For the CDR3, the DNA is TGTGCCAGCAGTCAAGGGACTAGCGGGGGAGCAGATACGCAGTATTTT.

This clone was counted once. This chain links TRBV5-4 with TRBJ2-7; TRBD1 matches 8 bases. Germline V gene sequence: CDR1 SGHNT, CDR2 YYREEE (reference sequence). J lost 6 bases, V lost 3 bases, and 8 bases had no gene match. The CDR3 covers 14 residues. The CDR3 is CASSSTQTGVEQYF. The CDR3 nucleotides are TGTGCCAGCAGCTCAACCCAGACAGGGGTCGAGCAGTACTTC.

The chain carries TRBV2 and TRBJ1-4; TRBD1 matches at 7 bases. CDR3 length: 14 residues. V trimming: 7 bases; J trimming: 10 bases; junction bases outside the gene matches: 12. Germline CDR1 SNHLY, CDR2 FYNNEI. The CDR3 is CASKDRDSIGKLFF. The DNA of the CDR3 is TGTGCCAGCAAAGACCGGGACAGCATCGGAAAACTGTTTTTT.

The CDR3 coding sequence is TGTGCCAGCAGCTGGGGGACAGGGTCCTACGAGCAGTACTTC. It is translated as CASSWGTGSYEQYF. The rearrangement uses TRBV5-6 and TRBJ2-7, with TRBD1 matching 9 bases. V was clipped by 3 bases and J by 1 base; unmatched bases: 2. This CDR3 spans 14 amino acids. CDR1 is SGHDT and CDR2 is YYEEEE in the germline V gene.

The CDR3 is CAIMGQYGGEQYF. CDR3 in DNA: TGTGCCATCATGGGACAGTACGGGGGCGAGCAGTACTTC. The chain has TRBV10-3 and TRBJ2-7, with D possibly being TRBD1 (7 bases). V was shortened by 7 bases and J by 6 bases, with 16 bases between the two germline ends. This CDR3 has 13 residues. In germline, CDR1 is ENHRY, CDR2 SYGVKD.

This chain joins TRBV18 and TRBJ2-5; TRBD1 might be the D (6 bases). Deletions cut 3 bases from V and 5 bases from J, with 25 bases between. There are 18 residues in the CDR3. Germline-derived CDR1 and CDR2 are KGHSH and LQKENI. The CDR3 here is CASSPEQGLSIKRETQYF. The CDR3 nucleotides read TGTGCCAGCTCACCTGAACAGGGCTTGTCCATAAAACGTGAGACCCAGTACTTC.

A single count supports this clone. The chain is built from TRBV11-2 and TRBJ1-1; tentative D call: TRBD1 (5 bases). V dropped 0 bases and J dropped 7 bases, with 9 bases sitting between them. This CDR3 has 13 amino acids. Per germline, CDR1 SGHAT and CDR2 FQNNGV. The CDR3 loop is CASSLDRRGEAFF. DNA of the CDR3: TGTGCCAGCAGCTTAGACCGAAGGGGTGAAGCTTTCTTT.

The genes are TRBV9 and TRBJ2-1; the D is unclear. This CDR3 is built from 11 residues. Trimming stripped 3 bases from V and 5 bases from J, with 3 bases between. Germline CDR1 and CDR2: SGDLS and YYNGEE. The CDR3 is CASSGDNEQFF. CDR3 DNA: TGTGCCAGCAGCGGCGACAATGAGCAGTTCTTC.

The J gene is TRBJ1-3, the V gene TRBV10-3; D may be TRBD1 (5 bases). The V gene lost 5 bases and the J gene lost 7 bases, with 18 bases spanning the gap. CDR1 and CDR2 (germline): ENHRY, SYGVKD. The CDR3 is 15 amino acids. The CDR3 region has the DNA TGTGCCATCAGTTCCACCCCACAGGCTGAGAACACCATATATTTT. Translated, it gives CAISSTPQAENTIYF.

V usage is TRBV21-1 and J usage is TRBJ1-3; the table's D call, TRBD1, has no DNA check behind it. TRBV21-1 is marked as a pseudogene. This CDR3 region has 16 residues. The CDR3 bases are TGTGCCAGCAGCAAAGACACAGGGAACCTCGGAAACACCATATATTTT. Its protein product is CASSKDTGNLGNTIYF.

The gene calls are TRBV5-6 and TRBJ1-1; 7 bases align to TRBD1. Looked up from germline, CDR1 is SGHDT and CDR2 is YYEEEE. The CDR3 has 13 amino acids. Trimming removed 0 bases from V and 8 bases from J; junction bases left unmatched: 4. CDR3 nucleotides: TGTGCCAGCAGCTTGGGGGACAGACCGGAAGCTTTCTTT. This gives the protein CASSLGDRPEAFF.

This clone was recorded once. V gene TRBV7-8 combines with J gene TRBJ2-5, with D possibly TRBD1 on 6 matching bases. The J call may not be correct, given that the DNA end is closer to TRBJ2-7. The germline CDR1 and CDR2 sequences are SGHVS and FQNEAQ. There are 17 residues in the CDR3. CDR3: CASSLAEDGRGFYEQYF. Here the CDR3 DNA reads TGTGCCAGCAGCTTAGCCGAAGACGGAAGGGGGTTCTACGAGCAGTACTTC.

The gene calls are TRBV5-1 and TRBJ2-5; 8 bases are shared with TRBD1. Trimming took 2 bases from V and 4 from J; bases not matched to a gene: 1. Germline loops: CDR1 SGHRS, CDR2 YFSETQ. The CDR3 is 13 residues long. The CDR3 sequence: CASSFGQGETQYF. The CDR3 nucleotides read TGCGCCAGCAGCTTTGGACAGGGAGAGACCCAGTACTTC.

This chain uses TRBV7-8 with TRBJ2-7, with TRBD1 matching over 7 bases. With 4 bases clipped from V and 1 base from J, the junction kept 10 bases outside the gene matches. Germline V gene lookup returns CDR1 SGHVS and CDR2 FQNEAQ. The CDR3 is 16 amino acids. The CDR3 coding sequence is TGTGCCAGCAGCTGGAAAAAGGGACAGAGATCCTACGAGCAGTACTTC. It specifies CASSWKKGQRSYEQYF.

This clone was counted a few times. V usage is TRBV5-1 and J usage is TRBJ2-3; 9 bases match TRBD1. The trim removed 4 bases at V and 3 bases at J, leaving 3 bases unmatched. Germline CDR1 SGHRS, CDR2 YFSETQ. This CDR3 contains 14 residues. Written as DNA, the CDR3 is TGCGCCAGCAGCGTGGACAGGGGAACAGATACGCAGTATTTT. This gives the protein CASSVDRGTDTQYF.

This chain links TRBV28 with TRBJ1-2; D is uncertain. The CDR3 runs 13 residues. Germline CDR1 is MDHEN and CDR2 is SYDVKM. Trimming left V 5 bases short and J 8 bases short, with 15 bases between. The CDR3 sequence: CASSPTRAGGYTF. The CDR3 DNA reads TGTGCCAGCAGTCCAACAAGGGCGGGAGGCTACACCTTC.

The chain combines TRBV30 with TRBJ2-7, with TRBD2 matching over 9 bases. The CDR3 is 14 amino acids. CDR1 is GTSNPN and CDR2 is SVGIG in the germline V gene (reference sequence). The V gene end was trimmed by 3 bases and the J gene end by 1 base; junction bases not matched to a gene: 4. The CDR3 sequence is CAWRPSGVSYEQYF. The DNA for the CDR3 is TGTGCCTGGAGACCTAGCGGGGTGTCCTACGAGCAGTACTTC.

This chain joins TRBV9 and TRBJ2-7; 8 bases are a match to TRBD1. J was trimmed by 7 bases and V by 4 bases; bases with no gene match: 4. The CDR3 spans 12 residues. The germline gives CDR1 SGDLS, CDR2 YYNGEE. CDR3 region: CASSLRTGEQYF. For the CDR3, the DNA is TGTGCCAGCAGCCTAAGGACAGGGGAGCAGTACTTC. Based on the CDR3 plus reference TRBV9 and TRBJ2-7, the full variable domain is DSGVTQTPKHLITATGQRVTLRCSPRSGDLSVYWYQQSLDQGLQFLIQYYNGEERAKGNILERFSAQQFPDLHSELNLSSLELGDSALYFCASSLRTGEQYFGPGTRLTVT.

V and J are TRBV10-3 and TRBJ2-1, with D possibly being TRBD1 (6 bases). Looked up from germline, CDR1 is ENHRY and CDR2 is SYGVKD. Trimming left V 5 bases short and J 6 bases short, with 8 bases between. This CDR3 spans 12 amino acids. The CDR3 spells CAISSDSNEQFF. Here the CDR3 DNA reads TGTGCCATCAGTTCGGACAGCAATGAGCAGTTCTTC.

There are a few counts of this clone. The J gene is TRBJ1-2, the V gene TRBV27; D possibly corresponds to TRBD1 (5 bases). The CDR3 totals 13 residues. The V gene lost 11 bases and the J gene lost 3 bases, with 16 bases spanning the gap. In germline, CDR1 is MNHEY, CDR2 SMNVEV (reference sequence). CDR3 DNA sequence: TGTGCCTCCCGGGGGGGTAATGACTATGGCTACACCTTC. It is translated as CASRGGNDYGYTF.

The chain joins TRBV27 to TRBJ2-3; TRBD2 aligns across 9 bases. After removal of 6 bases from V and 0 bases from J, the junction contained 4 bases not matched to a gene. CDR3 length equals 15 residues. Germline CDR1 is MNHEY and CDR2 is SMNVEV (reference sequence). The CDR3 DNA follows: TGTGCCAGCAGATTAGCGGGGGTTAGCACAGATACGCAGTATTTT. Translated, it gives CASRLAGVSTDTQYF.

The chain has TRBV6-5 and TRBJ2-7; a weak D match, TRBD2 (6 bases). Germline CDR1 MNHEY, CDR2 SVGAGI. The CDR3 contains 16 residues. Trimming cost V 1 base and J 3 bases, with 16 bases left between them. For the CDR3, the DNA is TGTGCCAGCAGTTACTGGCGGGGCGGAGGTTTCTACGAGCAGTACTTC. Amino acids: CASSYWRGGGFYEQYF.

The rearrangement joins TRBV19 to TRBJ2-7; D perhaps matches TRBD1 (6 bases). From germline, CDR1 is LNHDA and CDR2 SQIVND (reference sequence). Between the trimmed V and J ends, which lost 4 bases and 0 bases, there was a span of 16 bases. This CDR3 has 16 residues. The CDR3 protein is CASSKSGASHSYEQYF. DNA of the CDR3: TGTGCCAGTAGTAAATCAGGGGCCAGTCACTCCTACGAGCAGTACTTC.

This clone was observed once. The chain couples TRBV7-9 to TRBJ2-7; 8 bases match TRBD2. This CDR3 is built from 15 residues. Germline CDR1 and CDR2: SEHNR and FQNEAQ (reference sequence). V lost 8 bases, J lost 2 bases, and 11 bases stayed unmatched. The DNA of the CDR3 is TGTGCCAGCGGAGTCTCGGGACTAGGCCCCTACGAGCAGTACTTC. This sequence encodes CASGVSGLGPYEQYF.

This CDR3 reads CASSPAGAYEQYF. For the CDR3, the DNA is TGCGCCAGCAGCCCCGCGGGGGCCTACGAGCAGTACTTC. The chain recombines TRBV5-1 with TRBJ2-7; TRBD2 aligns across 7 bases. There are 13 residues in the CDR3. Germline V CDR1 and CDR2: SGHRS, YFSETQ. V was clipped by 4 bases and J by 2 bases; unmatched bases: 3.

This clone was counted only a few times. The chain recombines TRBV10-1 with TRBJ1-1; D not resolved. The germline V gene encodes CDR1 WNHNN and CDR2 SYGVQD (reference sequence). V was clipped by 2 bases and J by 1 base, with 8 bases between them. This CDR3 spans 14 amino acids. The CDR3 here is CASSEQTGNTEAFF. Here the CDR3 DNA reads TGCGCCAGCAGTGAGCAGACGGGGAACACTGAAGCTTTCTTT.

This chain uses TRBV13 with TRBJ1-2, with D possibly being TRBD1 (5 bases). V dropped 3 bases and J dropped 4 bases, with 15 bases sitting between them. Per the germline V gene, CDR1 is PRHDT and CDR2 is FYEKMQ (reference sequence). CDR3 length: 15 amino acids. In DNA, the CDR3 is TGTGCCAGCAGCTTGGAGGGGAAAGCGGCCTATGGCTACACCTTC. It is translated as CASSLEGKAAYGYTF.

The chain links TRBV6-4 to TRBJ2-2, with D uncertain. Trimming pared 0 bases from V and 4 bases from J, leaving 6 bases between. Germline CDR1 and CDR2: MRHNA and SNTAGT. The CDR3 spans 14 residues. The CDR3 DNA sequence: TGTGCCAGCAGTGACTCGAGTGCCACCGGGGAGCTGTTTTTT. Residues: CASSDSSATGELFF.

The rearrangement joins TRBV7-3 to TRBJ1-1; D call uncertain. Per the germline V gene, CDR1 is SGHTA and CDR2 is FQGTGA. V lost 2 bases to trimming and J lost 8 bases, with 12 bases between them. The CDR3 spans 13 residues. The CDR3 DNA follows: TGTGCCAGCAGCTTACGGTCCACGTCCGAAGCTTTCTTT. This encodes CASSLRSTSEAFF.

As for this clone: Other DNA sequences from this sample encode an identical CDR3 as well. The rearrangement links TRBV5-1 to TRBJ2-3; 12 bases map to TRBD2. From germline, CDR1 is SGHRS and CDR2 YFSETQ. V was clipped by 2 bases and J by 0 bases; unmatched bases: 1. This CDR3 is 16 amino acids long. In DNA, the CDR3 is TGCGCCAGCAGCTTAGGACTAGCGGGGAGCACAGATACGCAGTATTTT. Its protein is CASSLGLAGSTDTQYF.